This entry lists 8 T cell receptor beta chains sequenced from one sample in a study of HIV-infected patients and healthy controls. The repertoire came from unfractionated whole blood and reflected all unsorted peripheral T cells. Reverse transcription used about 500 ng RNA and constant-region primers for alpha and beta. Using multiplexing indices, alpha and beta chain libraries were generated apart by chain-specific third strand synthesis. In TCRdb, the 5' RACE reads were re-called with MiXCR into one record per CDR3 protein. This sample carries about 6,000 distinct CDR3 sequences, about a tenth of them seen once, and the ten largest clones take about an eighth. This specimen was blood, taken before antiretroviral therapy. The origin of the receptors is an adult with HIV infection.

In its sample, this clonotype ranks as medium-sized. The genes are TRBV6-1 and TRBJ2-5, with D possibly TRBD2 on 6 matching bases. V gave up 7 bases and J gave up 2 bases, with 17 bases separating them. This CDR3 is 15 amino acids long. Germline V gene sequence: CDR1 MNHNS, CDR2 SASEGT. The CDR3 region is CASNLDYRRQETQYF. CDR3 coding DNA: TGTGCCAGCAATTTGGACTATCGAAGACAAGAGACCCAGTACTTC.

This clonotype was recorded many times. The gene calls are TRBV27 and TRBJ2-7, with D uncertain. The CDR3 spans 15 residues. Germline V gene data show CDR1 as MNHEY and CDR2 as SMNVEV (reference sequence). Trimming stripped 6 bases from V and 3 bases from J, with 18 bases between. CDR3 sequence: CASSPQFPSYYEQYF. The DNA of the CDR3 is TGTGCCAGCAGCCCACAATTCCCCTCCTACTACGAGCAGTACTTC.

The chain carries TRBV5-1 and TRBJ1-5, with D tentatively TRBD1 (6 bases). The CDR3 length is 15 residues. Looked up from germline, CDR1 is SGHRS and CDR2 is YFSETQ. Trimming left V 3 bases short and J 3 bases short, with 13 bases between. The CDR3 spells CASSSLGGPNQPQHF. In DNA, the CDR3 is TGCGCCAGCAGCTCGCTCGGGGGGCCCAATCAGCCCCAGCATTTT.

By its share, this clonotype is medium-sized. The rearrangement uses TRBV20-1 and TRBJ1-5; D not resolved. Per the germline V gene, CDR1 is DFQATT and CDR2 is SNEGSKA (reference sequence). CDR3 size: 19 residues. The V and J ends lost 7 bases and 0 bases respectively, with 28 bases between them. The CDR3 sequence is CSVCLLPERGPDSNQPQHF. DNA of the CDR3: TGCAGTGTCTGTCTGCTCCCCGAAAGAGGCCCCGATAGCAATCAGCCCCAGCATTTT.

This clonotype occurred many times. The DNA for the CDR3 is TGTGCCAGCAGCTTAGAGTGGGGTCAGCCCCAGCATTTT. Its protein is CASSLEWGQPQHF. This chain connects TRBV7-7 to TRBJ1-5; D is unclear. Germline CDR1 SSHAT, CDR2 FNYEAQ (reference sequence). The V end was cut by 1 base, the J end by 6 bases, with 7 bases between. The CDR3 extends over 13 amino acids.

There are a few counts of this clonotype. The chain combines TRBV5-1 with TRBJ1-1; D gene uncertain. Per germline, CDR1 SGHRS and CDR2 YFSETQ. The CDR3 length is 14 residues. Trimming left V 1 base short and J 1 base short, with 8 bases between. This chain's CDR3 is CASSLNGENTEAFF. For the CDR3, the DNA is TGCGCCAGCAGCTTGAATGGAGAGAACACTGAAGCTTTCTTT. The whole variable domain, filled in from reference TRBV5-1 and TRBJ1-1, reads KAGVTQTPRYLIKTRGQQVTLSCSPISGHRSVSWYQQTPGQGLQFLFEYFSETQRNKGNFPGRFSGRQFSNSRSEMNVSTLELGDSALYLCASSLNGENTEAFFGQGTRLTVV.

This clonotype is medium-sized (0.01 to 0.1%) within its sample. The rearrangement links TRBV29-1 to TRBJ1-1, with D maybe TRBD1 (5 bases). Per germline, CDR1 SQVTM and CDR2 ANQGSEA. Deletions cut 7 bases from V and 0 bases from J, with 9 bases between. CDR3 length equals 12 residues. CDR3 in amino acids: CSGGGLNTEAFF. The DNA for the CDR3 is TGCAGCGGGGGGGGACTGAACACTGAAGCTTTCTTT.

By its share, this clonotype is medium-sized. The V gene is TRBV27, the J gene TRBJ1-5; D may be TRBD1 (5 bases). Germline assignment: CDR1 MNHEY and CDR2 SMNVEV (reference sequence). Trimming took off 6 bases at V and 0 bases at J, with 18 bases between the two ends. The CDR3 is made up of 17 amino acids. CDR3 region: CASSASRGGYSNQPQHF. CDR3 in DNA: TGTGCCAGCAGCGCTAGTCGGGGGGGATATAGCAATCAGCCCCAGCATTTT.